This TCR beta chain is from a study of T cell responses to AZD1222 COVID-19 vaccine. Overall study results and limits: Of the AZD1222 recipients, only five to seven were seropositive at baseline.

A note on this clone: Antigen specificity is unknown.

Trimming removed 3 bases from V and 0 bases from J, with 12 bases in between. The germline V gene encodes CDR1 SGDLS and CDR2 YYNGEE. The CDR3 sequence is 15 residues long. Profiled with immunoSEQ multiplex PCR; TCRdb holds only in-frame clones, not every one. This repertoire shows about 200,000 clones, around 94% found once; its top ten account for approximately 1.5%. The sequencing here drew on peripheral blood, taken 28 days after the second dose of the MenACWY control vaccine. The receptor's source is an adult who received the MenACWY meningococcal vaccine as a control. This rearrangement joins TRBV9 to TRBJ1-1; D not certain. The CDR3 DNA follows: TGTGCCAGCAGCGACGCAGACAACATGAACACTGAAGCTTTCTTT. This sequence encodes CASSDADNMNTEAFF.